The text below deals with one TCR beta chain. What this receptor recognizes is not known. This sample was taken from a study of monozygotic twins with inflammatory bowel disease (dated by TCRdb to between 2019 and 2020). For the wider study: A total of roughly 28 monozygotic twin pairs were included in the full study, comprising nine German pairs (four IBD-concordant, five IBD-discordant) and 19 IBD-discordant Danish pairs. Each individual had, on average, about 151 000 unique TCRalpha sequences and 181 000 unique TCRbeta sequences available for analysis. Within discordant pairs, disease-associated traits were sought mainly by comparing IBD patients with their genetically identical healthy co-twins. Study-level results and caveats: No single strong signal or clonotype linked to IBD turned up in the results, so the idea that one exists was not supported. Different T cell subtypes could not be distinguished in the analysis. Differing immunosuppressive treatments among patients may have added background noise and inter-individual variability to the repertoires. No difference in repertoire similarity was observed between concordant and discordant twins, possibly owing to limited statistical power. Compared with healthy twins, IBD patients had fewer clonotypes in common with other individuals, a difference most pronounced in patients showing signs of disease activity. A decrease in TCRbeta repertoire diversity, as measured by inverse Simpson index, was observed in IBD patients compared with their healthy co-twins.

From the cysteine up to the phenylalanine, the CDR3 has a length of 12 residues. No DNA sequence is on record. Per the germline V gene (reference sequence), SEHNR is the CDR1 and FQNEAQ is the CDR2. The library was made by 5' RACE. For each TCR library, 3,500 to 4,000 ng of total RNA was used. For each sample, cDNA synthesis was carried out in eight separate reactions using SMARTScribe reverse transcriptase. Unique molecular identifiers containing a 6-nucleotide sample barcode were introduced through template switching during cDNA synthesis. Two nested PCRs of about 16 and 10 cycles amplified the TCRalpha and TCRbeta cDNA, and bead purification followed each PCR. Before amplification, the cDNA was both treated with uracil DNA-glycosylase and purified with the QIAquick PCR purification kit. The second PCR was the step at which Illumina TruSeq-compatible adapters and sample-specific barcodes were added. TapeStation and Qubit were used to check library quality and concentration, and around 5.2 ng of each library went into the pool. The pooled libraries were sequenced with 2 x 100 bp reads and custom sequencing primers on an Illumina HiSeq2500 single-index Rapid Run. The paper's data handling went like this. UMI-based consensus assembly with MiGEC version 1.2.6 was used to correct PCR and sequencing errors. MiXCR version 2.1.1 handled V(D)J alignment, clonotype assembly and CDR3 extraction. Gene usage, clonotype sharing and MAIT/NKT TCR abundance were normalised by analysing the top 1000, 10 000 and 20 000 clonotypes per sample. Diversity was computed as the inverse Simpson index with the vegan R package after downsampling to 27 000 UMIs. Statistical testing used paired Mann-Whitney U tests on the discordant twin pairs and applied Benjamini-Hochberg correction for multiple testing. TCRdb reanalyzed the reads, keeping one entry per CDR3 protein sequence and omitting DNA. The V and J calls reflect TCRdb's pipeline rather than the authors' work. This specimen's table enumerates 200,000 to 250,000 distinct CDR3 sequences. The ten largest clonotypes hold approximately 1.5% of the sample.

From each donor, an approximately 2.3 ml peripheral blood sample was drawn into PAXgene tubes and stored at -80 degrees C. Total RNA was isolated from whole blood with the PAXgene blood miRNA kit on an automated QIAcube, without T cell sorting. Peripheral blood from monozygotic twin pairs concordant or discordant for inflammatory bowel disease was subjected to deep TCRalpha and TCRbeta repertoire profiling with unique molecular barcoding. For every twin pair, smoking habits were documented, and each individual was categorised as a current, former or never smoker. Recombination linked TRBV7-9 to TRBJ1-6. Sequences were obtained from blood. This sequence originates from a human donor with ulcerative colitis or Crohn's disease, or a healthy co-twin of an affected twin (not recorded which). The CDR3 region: CASSPRSNQLHF.